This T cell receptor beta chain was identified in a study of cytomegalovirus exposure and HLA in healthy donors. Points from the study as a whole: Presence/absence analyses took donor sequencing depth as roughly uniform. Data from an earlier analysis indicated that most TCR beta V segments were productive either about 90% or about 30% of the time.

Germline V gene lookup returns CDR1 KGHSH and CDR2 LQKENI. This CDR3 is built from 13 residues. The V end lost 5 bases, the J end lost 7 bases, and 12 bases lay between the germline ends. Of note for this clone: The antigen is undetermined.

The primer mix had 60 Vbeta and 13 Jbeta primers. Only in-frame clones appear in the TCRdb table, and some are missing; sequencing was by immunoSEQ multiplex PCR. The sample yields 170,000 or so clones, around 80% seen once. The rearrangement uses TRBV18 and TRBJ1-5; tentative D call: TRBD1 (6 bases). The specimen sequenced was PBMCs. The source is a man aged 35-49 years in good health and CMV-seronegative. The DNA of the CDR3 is TGTGCCAGCTCATCGGACAGAAACCAGCCCCAGCATTTT. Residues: CASSSDRNQPQHF.